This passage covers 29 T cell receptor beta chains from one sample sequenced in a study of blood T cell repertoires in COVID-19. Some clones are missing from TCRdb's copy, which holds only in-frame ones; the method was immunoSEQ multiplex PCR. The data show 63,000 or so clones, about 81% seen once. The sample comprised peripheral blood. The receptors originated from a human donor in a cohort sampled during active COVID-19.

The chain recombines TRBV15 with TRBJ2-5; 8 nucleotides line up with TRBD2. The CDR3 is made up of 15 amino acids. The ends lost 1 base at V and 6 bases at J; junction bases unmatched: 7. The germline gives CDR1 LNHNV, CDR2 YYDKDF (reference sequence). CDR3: CATSRGAGLEQTQYF. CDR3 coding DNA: TGTGCCACCAGCAGAGGGGCGGGACTAGAGCAGACCCAGTACTTC.

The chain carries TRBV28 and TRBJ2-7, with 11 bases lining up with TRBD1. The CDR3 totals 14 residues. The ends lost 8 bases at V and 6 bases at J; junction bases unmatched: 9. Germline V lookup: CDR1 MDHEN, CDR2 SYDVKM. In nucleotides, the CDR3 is TGTGCCAGCCGGACAGGGGGCGTTCGGGGCGAGCAGTACTTC. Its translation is CASRTGGVRGEQYF.

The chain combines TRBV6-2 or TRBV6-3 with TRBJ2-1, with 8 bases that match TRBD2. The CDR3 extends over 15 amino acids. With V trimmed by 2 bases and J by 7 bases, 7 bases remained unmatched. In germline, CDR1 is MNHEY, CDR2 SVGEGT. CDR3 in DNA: TGTGCCAGCAGTTACGGAAGCGGGAGAGGAAATGAGCAGTTCTTC. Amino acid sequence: CASSYGSGRGNEQFF.

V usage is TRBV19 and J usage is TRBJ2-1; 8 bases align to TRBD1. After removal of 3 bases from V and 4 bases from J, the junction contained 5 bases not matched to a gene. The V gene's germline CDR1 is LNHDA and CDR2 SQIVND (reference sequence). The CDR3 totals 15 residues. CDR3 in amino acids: CASSILGQGYNEQFF. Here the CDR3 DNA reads TGTGCCAGTAGTATCCTAGGACAGGGATACAATGAGCAGTTCTTC.

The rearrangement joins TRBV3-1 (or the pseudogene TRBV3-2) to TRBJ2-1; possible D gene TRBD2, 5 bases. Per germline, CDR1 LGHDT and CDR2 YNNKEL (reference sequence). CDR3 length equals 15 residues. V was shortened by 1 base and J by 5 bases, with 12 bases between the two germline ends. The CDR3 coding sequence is TGTGCCAGCAGCCAAGCTAGCCTAATTGACAATGAGCAGTTCTTC. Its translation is CASSQASLIDNEQFF.

The CDR3 bases are TGTGCCAGCAGCATCTATGGCGGGAGAGTGGGTGAGCAGTTCTTC. Translated, it gives CASSIYGGRVGEQFF. The rearrangement uses TRBV7-2 and TRBJ2-1, with 7 positions matching TRBD2. V shed 5 bases and J 9 bases; nucleotides not matched to a gene: 13. Germline-derived CDR1 and CDR2 are SGHTA and FQGNSA. The CDR3 sequence is 15 residues long.

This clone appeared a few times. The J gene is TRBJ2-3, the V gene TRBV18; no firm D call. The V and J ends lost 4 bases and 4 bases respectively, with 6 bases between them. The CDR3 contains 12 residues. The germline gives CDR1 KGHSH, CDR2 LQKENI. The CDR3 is CASSLVSDTQYF. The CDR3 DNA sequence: TGTGCCAGCTCACTAGTCTCAGATACGCAGTATTTT.

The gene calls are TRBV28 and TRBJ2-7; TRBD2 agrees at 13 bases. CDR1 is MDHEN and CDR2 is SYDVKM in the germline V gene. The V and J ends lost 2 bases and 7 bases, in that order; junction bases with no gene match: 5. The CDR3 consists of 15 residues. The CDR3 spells CASSLPGLAGKEQYF. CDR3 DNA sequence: TGTGCCAGCAGTTTACCGGGACTAGCGGGAAAGGAGCAGTACTTC. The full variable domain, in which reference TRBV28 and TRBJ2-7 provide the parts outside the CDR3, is DVKVTQSSRYLVKRTGEKVFLECVQDMDHENMFWYRQDPGLGLRLIYFSYDVKMKEKGDIPEGYSVSREKKERFSLILESASTNQTSMYLCASSLPGLAGKEQYFGPGTRLTVT.

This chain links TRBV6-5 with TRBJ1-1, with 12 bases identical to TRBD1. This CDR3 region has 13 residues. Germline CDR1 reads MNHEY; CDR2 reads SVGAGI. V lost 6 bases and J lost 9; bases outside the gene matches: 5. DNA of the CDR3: TGTGCCAGCAGATCCGGGACAGGGGGCAAAGCTTTCTTT. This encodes CASRSGTGGKAFF.

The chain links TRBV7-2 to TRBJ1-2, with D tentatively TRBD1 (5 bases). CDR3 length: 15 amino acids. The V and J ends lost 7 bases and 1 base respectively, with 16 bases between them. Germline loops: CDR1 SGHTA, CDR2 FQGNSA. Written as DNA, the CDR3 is TGTGCCAGCACCCAGTCCCAGGGTTATAACTATGGCTACACCTTC. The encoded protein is CASTQSQGYNYGYTF.

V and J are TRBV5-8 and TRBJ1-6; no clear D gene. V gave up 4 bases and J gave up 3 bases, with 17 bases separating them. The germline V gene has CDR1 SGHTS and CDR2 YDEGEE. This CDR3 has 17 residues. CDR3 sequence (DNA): TGTGCCAGCAGCCGACAAAACTCCGGGATCTATAATTCACCCCTCCACTTT. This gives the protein CASSRQNSGIYNSPLHF.

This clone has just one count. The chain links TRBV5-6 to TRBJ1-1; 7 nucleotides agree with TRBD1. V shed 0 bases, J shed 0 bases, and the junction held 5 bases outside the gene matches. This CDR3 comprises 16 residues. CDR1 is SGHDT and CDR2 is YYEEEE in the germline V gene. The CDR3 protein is CASSLGAGTVNTEAFF. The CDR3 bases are TGTGCCAGCAGCTTGGGGGCTGGGACAGTGAACACTGAAGCTTTCTTT.

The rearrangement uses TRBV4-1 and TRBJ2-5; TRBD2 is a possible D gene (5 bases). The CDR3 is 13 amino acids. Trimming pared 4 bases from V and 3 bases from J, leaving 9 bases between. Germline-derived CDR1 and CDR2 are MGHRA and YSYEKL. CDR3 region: CASSPGLEETQYF. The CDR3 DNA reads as TGCGCCAGCAGCCCCGGACTGGAAGAGACCCAGTACTTC.

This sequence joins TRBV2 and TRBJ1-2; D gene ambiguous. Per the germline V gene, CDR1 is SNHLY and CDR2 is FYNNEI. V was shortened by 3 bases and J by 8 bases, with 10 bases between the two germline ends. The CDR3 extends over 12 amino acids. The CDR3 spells CASSELGGGYTF. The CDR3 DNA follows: TGTGCCAGCAGTGAGTTAGGAGGAGGCTACACCTTC. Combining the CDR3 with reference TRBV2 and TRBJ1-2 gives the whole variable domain EPEVTQTPSHQVTQMGQEVILRCVPISNHLYFYWYRQILGQKVEFLVSFYNNEISEKSEIFDDQFSVERPDGSNFTLKIRSTKLEDSAMYFCASSELGGGYTFGSGTRLTVV.

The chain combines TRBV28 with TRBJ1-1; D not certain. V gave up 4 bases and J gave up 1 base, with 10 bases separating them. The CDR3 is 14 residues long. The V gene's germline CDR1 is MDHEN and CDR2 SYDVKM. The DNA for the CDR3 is TGTGCCAGCAGTTACAAGAGGTCGAACACTGAAGCTTTCTTT. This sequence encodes CASSYKRSNTEAFF.

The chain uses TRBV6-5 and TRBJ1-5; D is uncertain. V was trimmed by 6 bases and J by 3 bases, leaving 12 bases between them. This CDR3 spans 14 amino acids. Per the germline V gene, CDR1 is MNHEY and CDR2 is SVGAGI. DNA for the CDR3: TGTGCCAGCAGAGGACTCACGTACAATCAGCCCCAGCATTTT. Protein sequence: CASRGLTYNQPQHF.

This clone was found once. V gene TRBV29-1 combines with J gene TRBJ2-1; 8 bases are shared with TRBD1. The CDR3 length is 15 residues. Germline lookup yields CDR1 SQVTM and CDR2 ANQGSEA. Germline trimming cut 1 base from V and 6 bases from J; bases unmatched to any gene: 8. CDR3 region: CSVEGFETGGNEQFF. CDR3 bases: TGCAGCGTTGAAGGGTTCGAAACAGGGGGCAATGAGCAGTTCTTC.

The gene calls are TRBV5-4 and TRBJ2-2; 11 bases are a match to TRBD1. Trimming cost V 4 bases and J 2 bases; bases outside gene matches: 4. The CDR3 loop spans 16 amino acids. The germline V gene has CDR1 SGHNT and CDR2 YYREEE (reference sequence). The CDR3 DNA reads TGTGCCAGCAGCAGGGGACAGGGGGTTAACACCGGGGAGCTGTTTTTT. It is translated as CASSRGQGVNTGELFF.

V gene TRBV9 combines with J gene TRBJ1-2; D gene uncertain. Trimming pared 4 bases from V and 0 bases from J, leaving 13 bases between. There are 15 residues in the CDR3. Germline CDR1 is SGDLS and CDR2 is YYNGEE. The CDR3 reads CASSSQVSTNYGYTF. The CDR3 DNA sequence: TGTGCCAGCAGCTCCCAGGTCTCGACTAACTATGGCTACACCTTC.

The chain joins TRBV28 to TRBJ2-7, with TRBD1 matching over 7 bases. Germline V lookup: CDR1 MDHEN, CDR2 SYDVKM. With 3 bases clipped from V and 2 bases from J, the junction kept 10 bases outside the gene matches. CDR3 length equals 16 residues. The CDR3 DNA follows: TGTGCCAGCAGTTTGGAAGGGGGCCGGGACCCCTACGAGCAGTACTTC. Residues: CASSLEGGRDPYEQYF. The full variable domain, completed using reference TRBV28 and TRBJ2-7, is DVKVTQSSRYLVKRTGEKVFLECVQDMDHENMFWYRQDPGLGLRLIYFSYDVKMKEKGDIPEGYSVSREKKERFSLILESASTNQTSMYLCASSLEGGRDPYEQYFGPGTRLTVT.

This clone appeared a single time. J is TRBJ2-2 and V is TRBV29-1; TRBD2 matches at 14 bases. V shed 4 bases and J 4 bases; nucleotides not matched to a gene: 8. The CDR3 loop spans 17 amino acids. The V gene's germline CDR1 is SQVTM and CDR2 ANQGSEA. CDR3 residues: CSVAPGTSGRPTGELFF. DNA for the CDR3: TGCAGCGTTGCCCCCGGGACTAGCGGGAGACCCACCGGGGAGCTGTTTTTT.

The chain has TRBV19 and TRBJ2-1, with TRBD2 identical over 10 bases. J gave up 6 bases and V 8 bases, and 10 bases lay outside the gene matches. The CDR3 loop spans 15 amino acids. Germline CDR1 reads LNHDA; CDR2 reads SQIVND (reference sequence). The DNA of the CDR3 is TGTGCCAGTCGAGGAAGCGGGAGGGCCAGCAATGAGCAGTTCTTC. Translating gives CASRGSGRASNEQFF.

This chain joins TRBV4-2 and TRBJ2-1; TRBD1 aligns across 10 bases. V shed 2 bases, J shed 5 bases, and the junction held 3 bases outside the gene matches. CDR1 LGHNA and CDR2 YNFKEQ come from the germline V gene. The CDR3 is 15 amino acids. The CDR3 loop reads CASSQQDRGDNEQFF. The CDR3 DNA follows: TGTGCCAGCAGCCAACAGGACAGGGGGGACAATGAGCAGTTCTTC.

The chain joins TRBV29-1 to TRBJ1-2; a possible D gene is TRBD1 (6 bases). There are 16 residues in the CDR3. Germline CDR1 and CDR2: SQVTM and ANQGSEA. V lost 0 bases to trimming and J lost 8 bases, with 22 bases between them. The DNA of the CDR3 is TGCAGCGTTGAAGATCCACTGGCCCAGGGGTGGGAGGGCTACACCTTC. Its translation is CSVEDPLAQGWEGYTF.

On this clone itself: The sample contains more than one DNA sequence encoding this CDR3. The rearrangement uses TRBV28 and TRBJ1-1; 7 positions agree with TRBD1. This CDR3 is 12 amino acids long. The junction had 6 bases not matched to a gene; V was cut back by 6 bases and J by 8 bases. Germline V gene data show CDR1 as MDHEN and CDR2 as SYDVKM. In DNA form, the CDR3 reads TGTGCCAGCAGCCTCGGAGGGGGCGAAGCTTTCTTT. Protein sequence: CASSLGGGEAFF.

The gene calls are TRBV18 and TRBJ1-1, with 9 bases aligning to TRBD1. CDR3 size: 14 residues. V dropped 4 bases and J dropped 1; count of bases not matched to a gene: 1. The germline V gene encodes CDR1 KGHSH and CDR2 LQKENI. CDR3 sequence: CASSQGQGNTEAFF. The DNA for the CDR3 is TGTGCCAGCTCACAGGGACAGGGGAACACTGAAGCTTTCTTT.

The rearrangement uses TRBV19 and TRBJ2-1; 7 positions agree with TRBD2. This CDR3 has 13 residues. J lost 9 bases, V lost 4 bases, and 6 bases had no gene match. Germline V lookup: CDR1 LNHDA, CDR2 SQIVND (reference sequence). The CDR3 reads CASSTSSGPEQFF. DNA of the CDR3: TGTGCCAGTAGTACCTCTAGCGGCCCTGAGCAGTTCTTC.

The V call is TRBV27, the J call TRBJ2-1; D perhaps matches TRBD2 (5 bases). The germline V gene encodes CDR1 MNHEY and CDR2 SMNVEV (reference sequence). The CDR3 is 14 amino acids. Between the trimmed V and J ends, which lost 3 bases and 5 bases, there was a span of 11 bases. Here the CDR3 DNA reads TGTGCCAGCAGTTTCGGAGGCTCTGACAATGAGCAGTTCTTC. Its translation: CASSFGGSDNEQFF.

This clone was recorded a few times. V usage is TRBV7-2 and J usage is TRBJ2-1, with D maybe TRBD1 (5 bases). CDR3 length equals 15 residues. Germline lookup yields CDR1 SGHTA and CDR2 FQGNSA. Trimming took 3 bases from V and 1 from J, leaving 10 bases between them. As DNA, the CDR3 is TGTGCCAGCAGCTTTGACAGTTTGTCCTACAATGAGCAGTTCTTC. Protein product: CASSFDSLSYNEQFF. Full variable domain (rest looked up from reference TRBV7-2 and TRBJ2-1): GAGVSQSPSNKVTEKGKDVELRCDPISGHTALYWYRQSLGQGLEFLIYFQGNSAPDKSGLPSDRFSAERTGGSVSTLTIQRTQQEDSAVYLCASSFDSLSYNEQFFGPGTRLTVL.